This TCR beta chain was recorded in a study of shared clonotypes between healthy human individuals (dated by TCRdb to 2019 to 2021). Looking at the study overall: The cohort included a few men and two women between 18 and 49 years of age. Libraries were prepared and TCR repertoires were sequenced by different laboratories using diverse techniques, in order to increase sequencing depth and limit assay-specific biases. For each donor, CD4 naive and CD4 memory were each run on three plates, CD8 naive on two plates, and CD8 memory on one plate. Blood TCR repertoires of roughly five healthy adults were deeply sequenced to estimate repertoire size and the extent of clonotype sharing between individuals. Between about 0.9 and 8.9 billion PBMCs per donor were obtained by leukapheresis.

TCR CDR3 regions were amplified from genomic DNA by multiplex PCR using the deep immunoSEQ assay. Genomic DNA extracted from each cell subset was distributed evenly over all wells of several immunoSEQ 96-well plates, and each plate served as one replicate. For sorted subsets, about 200 ng genomic DNA, equal to tens of thousands of T cell genomes, was loaded into each replicate PCR. Purified libraries were quantified with a Qubit 3.0 fluorometer, sized on a Bioanalyzer 2100, and re-quantified with the KAPA Library Quantification kit. A separate single-read 150-cycle Illumina NextSeq 550 flow cell was used to sequence each immunoSEQ 96-well plate. Turning to the authors' computational methods: Because the immunoSEQ output held only junctional sequences and lacked quality scores, the filtering could not match the filtering applied to full-length reads. To assign V/J genes and CDR3, sequences were annotated using PyIR, a Python wrapper for IgBLAST v1.9, with IMGT germline references. Reads were removed for weak V/J assignments (E-value above 1e-6), missing CDR3, stop codons, out-of-frame junctions, or ambiguous translated residues. A V3J clonotype was defined by an identical inferred V gene, J gene, and CDR3 amino acid sequence. The percentage overlap between two repertoires was calculated by dividing the number of shared unique clonotypes by the size of the smaller repertoire. RTK rarefaction, the Chao1 estimator, and Recon v2.1 estimates of unobserved clonotypes were used to assess repertoire richness. OLGA was used to compute generation probabilities for all TCRbeta clonotypes that the gDNA method yielded from a handful of donors. TCRdb stores this immuneACCESS table with in-frame sequences only. Part of the clones is absent; in the studies checked, under half of the shortfall reflects unresolved V genes, and no reason is known for the rest. That table gives V, J and clone size, and the DNA gave D and trimming. The sample has 550,000 to 700,000 clones on record, 73% of them singletons. 1.5% to 2% of the sample rests with the top ten.

Donors were healthy HIV-negative adults with no recently reported acute infections or vaccinations. Every donor was a Caucasian adult living in Nashville, Tennessee, USA. Magnetic negative selection was used to enrich CD4+ T cells, after which naive cells were positively selected on CD45RA and the negative fraction became the memory subset. Blood was obtained by leukapheresis, after which PBMCs were separated by Ficoll-Histopaque density gradient centrifugation and cryopreserved in liquid nitrogen vapor phase. Analytical flow cytometry was used to check the purity and quantity of every magnetically sorted T cell population. Genomic DNA was isolated from each sorted fraction and quantified by UV absorbance on a Nanodrop 2000c. Reading the germline V gene gives CDR1 MGHDK and CDR2 SYGVNS. Trimmed from V: 6 bases; trimmed from J: 4 bases; junction bases lacking a gene match: 7. Taken from cysteine to phenylalanine, the CDR3 has 15 residues. Only the CDR3 DNA stays, 45 bases, in frame from base 1.

With respect to this clone: Its binding antigen is unknown. No much larger clone exists at a distance of one base, and base qualities are not known.

General findings and caveats noted by the study authors: Across a handful of donors, about 5% of naive CD4, 3% to 4% of naive CD8, 2.3% of memory CD4, and roughly 0.4% of memory CD8 clonotypes were shared. Rarefaction of sorted-subset datasets indicated incomplete sequencing despite the large sequencing depth. Naive subsets generally had larger estimated clonotype richness than memory subsets did. Pairwise subsampling led to the expectation that sequencing depth would affect the degree of clonotype sharing among donors. The small number of donors limited the genetic and exposure-history diversity represented. Sampling was restricted to blood, and TCR repertoires in tissues likely differ from the TCR repertoires found in blood. Higher generation probabilities were observed for clonotypes shared by all four sorted-subset donors than for non-shared clonotypes.

The sequenced sample was memory CD4+ T cells sorted from blood. The cell subset or site label on this specimen signifies: CD45RA-negative fraction. The receptor chain draws on TRBV25-1 and TRBJ2-7, and TRBD2 matches 12 of the central bases. This TCR was sampled from a woman aged 25 to 39 in good health. The base sequence is TGTGCCAGCAGCGTTTGGACTAGCGGGACTTACGAGCAGTACTTC. Its translation is CASSVWTSGTYEQYF.